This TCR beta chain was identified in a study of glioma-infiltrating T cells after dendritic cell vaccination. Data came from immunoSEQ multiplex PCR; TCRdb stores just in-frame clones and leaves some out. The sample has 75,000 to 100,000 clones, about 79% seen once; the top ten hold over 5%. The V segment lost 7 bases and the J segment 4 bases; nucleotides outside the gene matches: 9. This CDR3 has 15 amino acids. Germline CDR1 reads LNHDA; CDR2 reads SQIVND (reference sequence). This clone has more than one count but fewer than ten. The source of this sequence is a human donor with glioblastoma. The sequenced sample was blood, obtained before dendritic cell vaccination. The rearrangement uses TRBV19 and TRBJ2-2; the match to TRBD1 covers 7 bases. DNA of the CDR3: TGTGCCAGTACCAAGTTGGGACAGAGCACCGGGGAGCTGTTTTTT. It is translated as CASTKLGQSTGELFF.